This passage covers 2 T cell receptor beta chains from one sample sequenced in a study of blood T cell repertoires in COVID-19. The repertoire was sequenced with immunoSEQ multiplex PCR; TCRdb's copy has only in-frame clones and lacks some. The data hold 130,000 or so clones, with over 80% observed a single time. Material: PBMCs or T cells enriched from blood (not recorded which). The receptors stem from a man in his thirties or forties who had recovered from COVID-19.

The chain combines TRBV7-9 with TRBJ2-5; TRBD1 matches at 7 bases. This CDR3 contains 17 residues. Looked up from germline, CDR1 is SEHNR and CDR2 is FQNEAQ (reference sequence). The ends lost 5 bases at V and 2 bases at J; junction bases unmatched: 14. The CDR3 is CASSPTRQGQRQETQYF. CDR3 DNA: TGTGCCAGCAGCCCTACGAGACAGGGACAACGACAAGAGACCCAGTACTTC. Based on the CDR3 plus reference TRBV7-9 and TRBJ2-5, the full variable domain is DTGVSQNPRHKITKRGQNVTFRCDPISEHNRLYWYRQTLGQGPEFLTYFQNEAQLEKSRLLSDRFSAERPKGSFSTLEIQRTEQGDSAMYLCASSPTRQGQRQETQYFGPGTRLLVL.

This chain joins TRBV9 and TRBJ2-1; weak D call: TRBD1 (6 bases). V was shortened by 4 bases and J by 0 bases, with 11 bases between the two germline ends. The CDR3 has 15 amino acids. CDR1 SGDLS and CDR2 YYNGEE come from the germline V gene. The CDR3 DNA is TGTGCCAGCAGCATACAGGGTAACTCCTACAATGAGCAGTTCTTC. It specifies CASSIQGNSYNEQFF.